This TCR beta chain stems from a study of T cell changes during pregnancy in multiple sclerosis. Clones were read by immunoSEQ multiplex PCR, and TCRdb kept only the in-frame ones, dropping some. This table has about 57,000 clones, 90% to 95% appearing once. V was trimmed by 5 bases and J by 8 bases, leaving 12 bases between them. CDR3 length equals 12 residues. Germline-derived CDR1 and CDR2 are SNHLY and FYNNEI. Sequencing was performed on CD4+ T cells from peripheral blood mononuclear cells, taken before pregnancy. This TCR was recovered from a female donor with multiple sclerosis, enrolled in a pregnancy study. The chain couples TRBV2 to TRBJ1-2, with D perhaps matching TRBD1 (6 bases). CDR3: CASSPGEWGYTF. In DNA, the CDR3 is TGTGCCAGCAGTCCAGGGGAGTGGGGCTACACCTTC.